This T cell receptor (beta chain) was identified during a study of PD-L1 blockade in urothelial cancer. The wider study: Starting in the mid-2010s, patients were given atezolizumab (1,200 mg intravenously every 3 weeks). The study recovered a median of 141,255 T cells per blood sample. Study-level findings and limits: Pretreatment clonality of the blood TCR repertoire below the median was predictive of superior survival.

The cohort comprised individuals with locally advanced or metastatic urothelial carcinoma. Clones were sequenced by immunoSEQ multiplex PCR, and TCRdb holds only the in-frame ones, with some missing. The sample includes about 45,000 clones, around 89% of them seen just once. CDR3 length equals 15 residues. CDR1 is SGHTA, CDR2 FQGNSA, per germline. V dropped 0 bases and J dropped 5; count of bases not matched to a gene: 5. As concerns this clone: No antigen is known for it.

Specimen: PBMCs, collected around atezolizumab (anti-PD-L1) treatment. The source of this sequence is a man older than 75 with urothelial cancer. The rearrangement uses TRBV7-2 and TRBJ1-2; 8 nucleotides match TRBD1. The CDR3 sequence is CASSLAPGGEYGYTF. CDR3 coding DNA: TGTGCCAGCAGCTTAGCCCCAGGGGGCGAGTATGGCTACACCTTC.